The 30 T cell receptor beta chains below come from one sample, sequenced in a study of T cells in Graves' hyperthyroidism and ophthalmopathy. Amplification yielded TCR beta CDR3 regions, with RNA transcripts as the source. During a first-round RT-PCR of the TCR CDR3, the HTBI primer set was used. TCRdb re-called the multiplex PCR reads with MiXCR, one entry per CDR3 protein. Altogether 650,000 to 850,000 distinct CDR3 sequences are present, 18% being singletons, with the ten largest covering over 15%. Sequencing was done on a sample of blood. The receptors stem from a woman aged 45-65 years with Graves' hyperthyroidism that later progressed to Graves' ophthalmopathy.

At least ten counts were recorded for this clonotype. The chain is built from TRBV12-3 or TRBV12-4 and TRBJ1-5, with D possibly TRBD1 on 5 matching bases. The CDR3 contains 15 residues. Trimming cost V 7 bases and J 0 bases, with 13 bases left between them. The CDR3 region is CASNWDGHSNQPQHF. CDR3 nucleotide sequence: TGTGCCAGCAATTGGGACGGCCATAGCAATCAGCCCCAGCATTTT.

The chain employs TRBV28 and TRBJ2-3; 14 nucleotides agree with TRBD2. This CDR3 is 16 amino acids long. The J segment lost 1 base and the V segment lost 5 bases, leaving 2 bases of the junction unmatched. Germline V CDR1 and CDR2: MDHEN, SYDVKM. CDR3 protein: CASSVTSGRGTDTQYF. The CDR3 bases are TGTGCCAGCAGTGTGACTAGCGGGAGGGGCACAGATACGCAGTATTTT.

V gene TRBV3-1 combines with J gene TRBJ2-4; 13 nucleotides agree with TRBD2. CDR3 length: 17 residues. Germline V CDR1 and CDR2: LGHDT, YNNKEL (reference sequence). V gave up 4 bases and J gave up 1 base; unmatched junction bases: 4. CDR3 DNA sequence: TGTGCCAGCAGCCGACTAGCGGGGGGAGTCGCCAAAAACATTCAGTACTTC. Translated: CASSRLAGGVAKNIQYF.

This clonotype was recorded many times. The chain couples TRBV20-1 to TRBJ2-1, with D perhaps matching TRBD1 or TRBD2 (5 bases each). The germline CDR1 and CDR2 sequences are DFQATT and SNEGSKA (reference sequence). V lost 4 bases and J lost 8, with 15 bases in between. CDR3 length: 13 amino acids. The CDR3 region has the DNA TGCAGTGCTACCTGGGACCCCGGGGATGAGCAGTTCTTC. It yields the protein CSATWDPGDEQFF.

The rearrangement uses TRBV7-9 and TRBJ1-6; TRBD1 matches at 7 bases. After removal of 3 bases from V and 1 base from J, the junction contained 3 bases not matched to a gene. The CDR3 sequence is 16 residues long. Germline V gives CDR1 SEHNR, CDR2 FQNEAQ (reference sequence). The CDR3 is CASSLRGRSYNSPLHF. CDR3 nucleotide sequence: TGTGCCAGCAGCTTGAGGGGGCGATCCTATAATTCACCCCTCCACTTT. The complete variable domain, with remaining parts taken from reference TRBV7-9 and TRBJ1-6, reads DTGVSQNPRHKITKRGQNVTFRCDPISEHNRLYWYRQTLGQGPEFLTYFQNEAQLEKSRLLSDRFSAERPKGSFSTLEIQRTEQGDSAMYLCASSLRGRSYNSPLHFGNGTRLTVT.

This clonotype was recorded only once. One base away lies a much larger clone, so this may be a sequencing read error. The V gene is TRBV2, the J gene TRBJ2-3; D gene unclear. Germline V gene data show CDR1 as SNHLY and CDR2 as FYNNEI. CDR3 length: 11 residues. Trimming pared 8 bases from V and 5 bases from J, leaving 8 bases between. CDR3 nucleotides: TGTGCCAGCGGGTACAGAGATACGCAGTATTTT. As protein: CASGYRDTQYF.

This sequence joins TRBV19 and TRBJ1-1; possibly TRBD1 for D (6 bases). The germline V gene encodes CDR1 LNHDA and CDR2 SQIVND (reference sequence). The CDR3 is made up of 13 amino acids. Between the trimmed V and J ends, which lost 5 bases and 6 bases, there was a span of 13 bases. The CDR3 region is CASSQQGTAEAFF. DNA of the CDR3: TGTGCCAGTAGTCAACAGGGAACCGCTGAAGCTTTCTTT. The full variable domain, rest sourced from reference TRBV19 and TRBJ1-1, is DGGITQSPKYLFRKEGQNVTLSCEQNLNHDAMYWYRQDPGQGLRLIYYSQIVNDFQKGDIAEGYSVSREKKESFPLTVTSAQKNPTAFYLCASSQQGTAEAFFGQGTRLTVV.

This clonotype was observed at least ten times. The V and J genes are TRBV6-2 or TRBV6-3 and TRBJ1-2, with no clear D. From germline, CDR1 is MNHEY and CDR2 SVGEGT. The ends were cut back, 5 bases at V and 7 bases at J, with 11 bases in the middle. The CDR3 has 12 residues. In DNA, the CDR3 is TGTGCCAGCAGTCTGTTGAGTAGTGGCTACACCTTC. It is translated as CASSLLSSGYTF.

In its sample, this clonotype was seen a few times. The chain couples TRBV20-1 to TRBJ2-1; 9 nucleotides align to TRBD2. CDR1 is DFQATT, CDR2 SNEGSKA, per germline (reference sequence). Trimming removed 1 base from V and 7 bases from J; junction bases left unmatched: 11. The CDR3 sequence is 16 residues long. This CDR3 is CSARGTLAGYLNEQFF. CDR3 nucleotides: TGCAGTGCTAGAGGAACGCTAGCGGGGTATTTGAATGAGCAGTTCTTC.

This clonotype was observed many times. Germline and junction disagree at one end, which may indicate a read error. This chain uses TRBV7-7 with TRBJ2-2; 10 bases agree with TRBD1. The CDR3 is made up of 14 amino acids. Germline V gene data show CDR1 as SSHAT and CDR2 as FNYEAQ (reference sequence). The CDR3 region has the DNA TGTGCTAGCAGCGGACAGGGGGTTACCGGGGAGCTGTTTTTT. Translating it yields CASSGQGVTGELFF.

The genes are TRBV7-2 and TRBJ2-2; 11 nucleotides line up with TRBD2. V lost 5 bases and J lost 3; bases outside the gene matches: 5. Germline V gene lookup returns CDR1 SGHTA and CDR2 FQGNSA. The CDR3 runs to 16 residues. CDR3 loop: CASSRSGGAYTGELFF. CDR3 coding DNA: TGTGCCAGCAGCCGTAGCGGGGGGGCATACACCGGGGAGCTGTTTTTT.

This clonotype has just a few counts. V usage is TRBV27 and J usage is TRBJ2-7, with D perhaps matching TRBD1 (6 bases). The CDR3 has 14 residues. Germline assignment: CDR1 MNHEY and CDR2 SMNVEV (reference sequence). Trimming left V 3 bases short and J 2 bases short, with 11 bases between. The CDR3 coding sequence is TGTGCCAGCAGTTTTCTGGACAGACCCTACGAGCAGTACTTC. The encoded protein is CASSFLDRPYEQYF.

The chain recombines TRBV4-1 with TRBJ2-7; weak D call: TRBD1 (6 bases). Germline V gene data show CDR1 as MGHRA and CDR2 as YSYEKL. The CDR3 covers 16 residues. With 4 bases removed from V and 1 base from J, the gap between germline ends came to 17 bases. The CDR3 DNA follows: TGCGCCAGCAGCCGTTCCGGGCAGGGGTTTTCCTACGAGCAGTACTTC. Its translation: CASSRSGQGFSYEQYF.

This clonotype was found a few times. The chain links TRBV19 to TRBJ1-1; no clear D gene. This CDR3 is built from 14 residues. Germline loops: CDR1 LNHDA, CDR2 SQIVND (reference sequence). V lost 3 bases and J 1 base, leaving 9 bases between the germline ends. The CDR3 spells CASSMRQANTEAFF. CDR3 nucleotide sequence: TGTGCCAGTAGTATGCGACAAGCGAACACTGAAGCTTTCTTT.

There are a few counts of this clonotype. The chain has TRBV12-3 or TRBV12-4 and TRBJ2-2, with 8 positions matching TRBD1. There are 17 residues in the CDR3. The V and J ends lost 2 bases and 7 bases, in that order; junction bases with no gene match: 12. The chain's CDR3 is CASSLILGQGANGELFF. DNA for the CDR3: TGTGCCAGCAGTTTAATACTTGGGCAGGGGGCGAACGGGGAGCTGTTTTTT.

At least ten counts were recorded for this clonotype. The chain carries TRBV30 and TRBJ2-2; no clear D. Germline V gives CDR1 GTSNPN, CDR2 SVGIG (reference sequence). V lost 1 base and J lost 4, with 4 bases in between. CDR3 length: 12 amino acids. The CDR3 protein is CAWSAATGELFF. CDR3 nucleotide sequence: TGTGCCTGGAGTGCCGCCACCGGGGAGCTGTTTTTT.

This clonotype was seen many times. J is TRBJ1-6 and V is TRBV12-3 or TRBV12-4; 7 positions match TRBD1. V was clipped by 8 bases and J by 10 bases; unmatched bases: 14. CDR3 length: 15 amino acids. DNA of the CDR3: TGTGCCAGCCGACGGCGGGAGCAGGGGGGATCACCCCTCCACTTT. It specifies CASRRREQGGSPLHF.

The chain employs TRBV12-3 or TRBV12-4 and TRBJ1-2; D remains ambiguous. CDR3 length equals 12 residues. Trimming left V 4 bases short and J 5 bases short, with 8 bases between. In DNA, the CDR3 is TGTGCCAGCAGTTCGAGGCCATATGGCTACACCTTC. It yields the protein CASSSRPYGYTF.

The genes are TRBV19 and TRBJ2-2; D is possibly TRBD1 (6 bases). CDR1 and CDR2 (germline): LNHDA, SQIVND (reference sequence). This CDR3 spans 17 amino acids. Trimming stripped 0 bases from V and 0 bases from J, with 11 bases between. CDR3 protein: CASSIDRDKSNTGELFF. Here the CDR3 DNA reads TGTGCCAGTAGTATAGACCGGGACAAGTCGAACACCGGGGAGCTGTTTTTT.

This clonotype was seen a few times. The chain carries TRBV6-2 or TRBV6-3 and TRBJ1-2, with unresolved D. Germline CDR1 reads MNHEY; CDR2 reads SVGEGT. Trimming stripped 0 bases from V and 6 bases from J, with 8 bases between. The CDR3 totals 13 residues. This CDR3 reads CASSYSNRNGYTF. CDR3 bases: TGTGCCAGCAGTTACTCGAACCGGAATGGCTACACCTTC.

The chain recombines TRBV5-4 with TRBJ1-2; D is unclear. The CDR3 sequence is 13 residues long. V lost 7 bases, J lost 8 bases, and 18 bases lay in between. CDR1 and CDR2 from the germline V gene are SGHNT and YYREEE (reference sequence). The CDR3 loop is CASRNDGFWGYTF. In DNA, the CDR3 is TGTGCCAGCCGCAATGACGGGTTTTGGGGCTACACCTTC.

This clonotype was detected only a few times. The rearrangement links TRBV10-1 to TRBJ1-1, with D unclear. Germline V gene sequence: CDR1 WNHNN, CDR2 SYGVQD (reference sequence). With 9 bases removed from V and 4 bases from J, the gap between germline ends came to 12 bases. The length of the CDR3 is 12 residues. CDR3 region: CARTLTGTEAFF. The CDR3 DNA reads TGCGCCAGAACCCTGACGGGCACTGAAGCTTTCTTT.

A few counts support this clonotype. This chain connects TRBV7-9 to TRBJ1-5; D unclear. The germline V and J ends were trimmed by 9 bases and 1 base, with 10 bases remaining between them. This CDR3 region has 13 residues. Germline CDR1 is SEHNR and CDR2 is FQNEAQ (reference sequence). The CDR3 loop reads CASTESSNQPQHF. CDR3 nucleotides: TGTGCCAGTACCGAATCGAGCAATCAGCCCCAGCATTTT.

The genes are TRBV4-1 and TRBJ1-4; 7 bases fit TRBD1. This CDR3 contains 15 residues. Trimming cost V 1 base and J 6 bases; bases outside gene matches: 5. Germline CDR1 and CDR2: MGHRA and YSYEKL. Here the CDR3 reads CASSQGLGGDEKLFF. CDR3 in DNA: TGCGCCAGCAGCCAAGGGTTAGGGGGCGATGAAAAACTGTTTTTT.

This clonotype appeared a few times. J is TRBJ1-1 and V is TRBV20-1, with D possibly being TRBD1 (5 bases). CDR1 DFQATT and CDR2 SNEGSKA come from the germline V gene (reference sequence). CDR3 length equals 13 residues. Trimming removed 1 base at V and 4 bases at J, with 10 bases between. The CDR3 bases are TGCAGTGCTAGAGCAGGGAAGGGCACTGAAGCTTTCTTT. Residues: CSARAGKGTEAFF.

Written as DNA, the CDR3 is TGTGCCAGCAGCAAAAGCGACAGGGACCACGAGCAGTACTTC. Amino acids: CASSKSDRDHEQYF. The chain employs TRBV3-1 and TRBJ2-7; 7 nucleotides align to TRBD1. J gave up 5 bases and V 5 bases, and 9 bases lay outside the gene matches. The germline V gene encodes CDR1 LGHDT and CDR2 YNNKEL (reference sequence). The CDR3 runs to 14 residues.

CDR3 in DNA: TGTGCCATCACCACAGGGGGACACAATGAGCAGTTCTTC. Its translation: CAITTGGHNEQFF. The chain has TRBV10-3 and TRBJ2-1; 8 nucleotides line up with TRBD1. This CDR3 is built from 13 residues. The trim removed 7 bases at V and 5 bases at J, leaving 4 bases unmatched. In germline, CDR1 is ENHRY, CDR2 SYGVKD.

This chain connects TRBV4-1 to TRBJ1-5; D is perhaps TRBD1 (5 bases). Germline assignment: CDR1 MGHRA and CDR2 YSYEKL. Trimming removed 0 bases at V and 2 bases at J, with 11 bases between. CDR3 size: 16 residues. The CDR3 DNA is TGCGCCAGCAGCCAAGATCAGGGCCCGGGCAATCAGCCCCAGCATTTT. It codes for CASSQDQGPGNQPQHF.

This clonotype was detected a few times. J is TRBJ1-1 and V is TRBV4-1; weak D call: TRBD1 (5 bases). This CDR3 region has 15 residues. Germline CDR1 and CDR2: MGHRA and YSYEKL. V dropped 3 bases and J dropped 3 bases, with 14 bases sitting between them. CDR3 residues: CASSHLDSLDTEAFF. The CDR3 DNA reads as TGCGCCAGCAGCCATCTTGACAGTTTGGACACTGAAGCTTTCTTT.

The chain links TRBV10-3 to TRBJ2-5, with D unclear. The CDR3 runs to 14 residues. V was cut by 0 bases and J by 5 bases, with 10 bases left in between. Germline V gene sequence: CDR1 ENHRY, CDR2 SYGVKD. The CDR3 here is CAISESKGVETQYF. The CDR3, as DNA: TGTGCCATCAGTGAGTCTAAGGGTGTGGAGACCCAGTACTTC.